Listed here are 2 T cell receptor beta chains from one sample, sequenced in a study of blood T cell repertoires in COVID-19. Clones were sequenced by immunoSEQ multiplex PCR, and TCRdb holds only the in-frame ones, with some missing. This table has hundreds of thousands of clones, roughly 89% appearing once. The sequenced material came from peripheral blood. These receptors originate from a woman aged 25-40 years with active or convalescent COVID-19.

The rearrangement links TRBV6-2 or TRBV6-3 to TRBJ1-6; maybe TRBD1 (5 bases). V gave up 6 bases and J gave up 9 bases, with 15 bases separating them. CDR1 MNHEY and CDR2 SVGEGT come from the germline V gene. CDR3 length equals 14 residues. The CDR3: CASSQGVLFSPLHF. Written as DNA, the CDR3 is TGTGCCAGCAGCCAAGGGGTACTATTTTCACCCCTCCACTTT.

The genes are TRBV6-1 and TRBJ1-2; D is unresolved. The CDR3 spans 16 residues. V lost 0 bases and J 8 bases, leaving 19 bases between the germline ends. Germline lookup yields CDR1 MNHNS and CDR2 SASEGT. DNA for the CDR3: TGTGCCAGCAGTGAAGCGCAAGGCCCTAGTCGGGAGGGCTACACCTTC. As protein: CASSEAQGPSREGYTF.